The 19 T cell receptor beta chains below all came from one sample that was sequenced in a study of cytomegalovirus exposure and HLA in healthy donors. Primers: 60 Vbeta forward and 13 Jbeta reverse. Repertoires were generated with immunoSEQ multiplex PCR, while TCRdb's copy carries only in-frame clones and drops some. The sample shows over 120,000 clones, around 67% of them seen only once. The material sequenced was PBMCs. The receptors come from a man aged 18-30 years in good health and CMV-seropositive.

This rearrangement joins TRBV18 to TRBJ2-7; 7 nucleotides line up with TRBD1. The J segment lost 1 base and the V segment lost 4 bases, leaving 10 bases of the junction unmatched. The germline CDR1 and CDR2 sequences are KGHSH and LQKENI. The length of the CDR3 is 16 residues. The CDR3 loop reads CASSLLGTANSYEQYF. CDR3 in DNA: TGTGCCAGCTCACTGCTCGGGACAGCCAATTCCTACGAGCAGTACTTC.

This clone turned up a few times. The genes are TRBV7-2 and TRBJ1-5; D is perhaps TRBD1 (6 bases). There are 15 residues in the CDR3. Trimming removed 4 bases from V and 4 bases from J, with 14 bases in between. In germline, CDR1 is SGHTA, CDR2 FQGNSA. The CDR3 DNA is TGTGCCAGCAGCTCGGTCGTAGGGGGAAATCAGCCCCAGCATTTT. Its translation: CASSSVVGGNQPQHF.

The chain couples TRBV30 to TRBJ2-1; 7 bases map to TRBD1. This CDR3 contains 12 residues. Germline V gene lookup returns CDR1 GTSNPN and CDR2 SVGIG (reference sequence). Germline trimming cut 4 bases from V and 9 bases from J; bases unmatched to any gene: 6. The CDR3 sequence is CAWTSQGIEQFF. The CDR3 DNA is TGTGCCTGGACCTCACAGGGGATTGAGCAGTTCTTC. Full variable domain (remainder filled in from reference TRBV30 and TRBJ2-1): SQTIHQWPATLVQPVGSPLSLECTVEGTSNPNLYWYRQAAGRGLQLLFYSVGIGQISSEVPQNLSASRPQDRQFILSSKKLLLSDSGFYLCAWTSQGIEQFFGPGTRLTVL.

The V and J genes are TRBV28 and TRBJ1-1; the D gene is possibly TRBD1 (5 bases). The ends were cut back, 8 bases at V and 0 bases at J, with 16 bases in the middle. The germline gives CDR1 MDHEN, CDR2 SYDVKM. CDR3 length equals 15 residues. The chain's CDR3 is CASPPVGGMNTEAFF. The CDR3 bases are TGTGCCAGCCCGCCCGTCGGGGGTATGAACACTGAAGCTTTCTTT.

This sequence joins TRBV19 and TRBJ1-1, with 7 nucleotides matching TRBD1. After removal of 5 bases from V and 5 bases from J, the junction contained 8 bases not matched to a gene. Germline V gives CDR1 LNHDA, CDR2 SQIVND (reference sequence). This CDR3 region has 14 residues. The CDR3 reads CASSVLGGATEAFF. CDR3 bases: TGTGCCAGTAGTGTCTTAGGGGGCGCAACTGAAGCTTTCTTT. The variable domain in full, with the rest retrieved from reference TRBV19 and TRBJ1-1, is DGGITQSPKYLFRKEGQNVTLSCEQNLNHDAMYWYRQDPGQGLRLIYYSQIVNDFQKGDIAEGYSVSREKKESFPLTVTSAQKNPTAFYLCASSVLGGATEAFFGQGTRLTVV.

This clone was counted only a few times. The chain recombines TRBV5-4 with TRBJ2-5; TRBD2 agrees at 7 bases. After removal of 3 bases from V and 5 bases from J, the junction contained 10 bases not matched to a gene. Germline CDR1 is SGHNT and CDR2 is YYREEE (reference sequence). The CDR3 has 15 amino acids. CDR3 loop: CASSSTRGGRETQYF. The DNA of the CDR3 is TGTGCCAGCAGCTCAACGAGGGGAGGGAGGGAGACCCAGTACTTC. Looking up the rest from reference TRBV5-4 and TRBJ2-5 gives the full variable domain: ETGVTQSPTHLIKTRGQQVTLRCSSQSGHNTVSWYQQALGQGPQFIFQYYREEENGRGNFPPRFSGLQFPNYSSELNVNALELDDSALYLCASSSTRGGRETQYFGPGTRLLVL.

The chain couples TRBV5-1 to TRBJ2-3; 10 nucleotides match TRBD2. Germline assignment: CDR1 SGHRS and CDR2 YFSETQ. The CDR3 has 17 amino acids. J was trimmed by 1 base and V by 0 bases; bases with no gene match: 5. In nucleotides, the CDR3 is TGCGCCAGCAGCTTGGGGTCTAGCGGGGGCCGCACAGATACGCAGTATTTT. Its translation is CASSLGSSGGRTDTQYF.

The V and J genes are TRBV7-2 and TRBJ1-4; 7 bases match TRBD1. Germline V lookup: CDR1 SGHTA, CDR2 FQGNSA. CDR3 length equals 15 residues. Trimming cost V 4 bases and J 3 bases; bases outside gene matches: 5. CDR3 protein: CASSSQGGPNEKLFF. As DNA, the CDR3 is TGTGCCAGCAGCTCCCAGGGGGGCCCTAATGAAAAACTGTTTTTT.

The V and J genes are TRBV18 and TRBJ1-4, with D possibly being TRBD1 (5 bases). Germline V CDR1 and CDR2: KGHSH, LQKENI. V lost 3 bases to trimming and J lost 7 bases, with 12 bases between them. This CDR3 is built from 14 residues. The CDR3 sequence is CASSPSGLGEKLFF. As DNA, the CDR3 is TGTGCCAGCTCACCCTCAGGGTTGGGTGAAAAACTGTTTTTT.

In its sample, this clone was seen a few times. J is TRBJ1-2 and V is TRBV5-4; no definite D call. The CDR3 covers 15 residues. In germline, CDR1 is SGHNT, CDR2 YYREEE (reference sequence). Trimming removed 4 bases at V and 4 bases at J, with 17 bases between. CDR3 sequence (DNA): TGTGCCAGCAGCCCTGCGGGCTATAACGTCTATGGCTACACCTTC. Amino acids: CASSPAGYNVYGYTF.

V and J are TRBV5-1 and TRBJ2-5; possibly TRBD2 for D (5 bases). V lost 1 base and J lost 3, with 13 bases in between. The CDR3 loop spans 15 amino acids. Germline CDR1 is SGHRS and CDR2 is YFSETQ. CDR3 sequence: CASSLSGAAEETQYF. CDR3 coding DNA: TGCGCCAGCAGCTTGAGCGGTGCCGCAGAAGAGACCCAGTACTTC.

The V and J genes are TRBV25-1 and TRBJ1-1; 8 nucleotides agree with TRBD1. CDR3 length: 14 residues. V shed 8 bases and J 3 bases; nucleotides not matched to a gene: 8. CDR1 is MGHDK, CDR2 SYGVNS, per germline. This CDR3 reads CASPHGTGDTEAFF. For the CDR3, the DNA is TGTGCCAGCCCCCACGGGACAGGCGACACTGAAGCTTTCTTT.

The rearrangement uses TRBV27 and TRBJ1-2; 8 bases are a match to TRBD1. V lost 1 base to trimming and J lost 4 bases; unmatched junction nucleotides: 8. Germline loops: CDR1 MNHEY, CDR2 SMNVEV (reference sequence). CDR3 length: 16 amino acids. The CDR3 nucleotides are TGTGCCAGCAGTTTATTCGGCAGGGGGCTAGGCTATGGCTACACCTTC. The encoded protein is CASSLFGRGLGYGYTF.

CDR3 sequence: CASRGAHSNQPQHF. The CDR3, as DNA: TGTGCCAGCAGGGGGGCGCATAGCAATCAGCCCCAGCATTTT. V gene TRBV6-1 combines with J gene TRBJ1-5; D may be TRBD1 (6 bases). Germline CDR1 is MNHNS and CDR2 is SASEGT. Trimming left V 6 bases short and J 0 bases short, with 9 bases between. CDR3 length equals 14 residues.

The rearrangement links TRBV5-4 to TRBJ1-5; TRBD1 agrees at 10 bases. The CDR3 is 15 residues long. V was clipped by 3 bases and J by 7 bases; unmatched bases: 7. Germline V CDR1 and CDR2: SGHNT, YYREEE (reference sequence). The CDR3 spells CASSSFGQGGQPQHF. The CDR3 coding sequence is TGTGCCAGCAGCTCCTTCGGACAGGGGGGACAGCCCCAGCATTTT. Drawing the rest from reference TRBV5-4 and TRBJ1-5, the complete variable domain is ETGVTQSPTHLIKTRGQQVTLRCSSQSGHNTVSWYQQALGQGPQFIFQYYREEENGRGNFPPRFSGLQFPNYSSELNVNALELDDSALYLCASSSFGQGGQPQHFGDGTRLSIL.

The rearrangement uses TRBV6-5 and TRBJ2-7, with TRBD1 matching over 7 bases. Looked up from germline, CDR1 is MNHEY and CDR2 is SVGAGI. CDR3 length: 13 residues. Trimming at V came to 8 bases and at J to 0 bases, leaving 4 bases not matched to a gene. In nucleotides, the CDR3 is TGTGCCAGCCAGACAGGGTTCTCCTACGAGCAGTACTTC. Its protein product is CASQTGFSYEQYF.

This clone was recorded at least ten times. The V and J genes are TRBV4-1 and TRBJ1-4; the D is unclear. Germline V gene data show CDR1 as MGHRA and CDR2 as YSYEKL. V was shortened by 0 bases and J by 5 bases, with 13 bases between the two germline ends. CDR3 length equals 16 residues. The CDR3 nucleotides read TGCGCCAGCAGCCAAGATCTCGGCAGGTTCAATGAAAAACTGTTTTTT. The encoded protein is CASSQDLGRFNEKLFF.

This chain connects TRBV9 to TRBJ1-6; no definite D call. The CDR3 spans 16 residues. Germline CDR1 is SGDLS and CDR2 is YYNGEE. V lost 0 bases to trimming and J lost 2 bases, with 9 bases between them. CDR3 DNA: TGTGCCAGCAGCGTAGGTATAGGAGCCTATAATTCACCCCTCCACTTT. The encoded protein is CASSVGIGAYNSPLHF. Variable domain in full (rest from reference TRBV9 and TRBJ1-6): DSGVTQTPKHLITATGQRVTLRCSPRSGDLSVYWYQQSLDQGLQFLIQYYNGEERAKGNILERFSAQQFPDLHSELNLSSLELGDSALYFCASSVGIGAYNSPLHFGNGTRLTVT.

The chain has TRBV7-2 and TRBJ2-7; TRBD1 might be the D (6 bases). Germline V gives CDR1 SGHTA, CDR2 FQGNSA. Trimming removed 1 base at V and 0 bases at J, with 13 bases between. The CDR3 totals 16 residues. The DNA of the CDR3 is TGTGCCAGCAGCTTAGTGGCGGACAGCCACTCCTACGAGCAGTACTTC. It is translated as CASSLVADSHSYEQYF.